The 23 T cell receptor beta chains below come from one sample, sequenced in a study of blood T cell repertoires in COVID-19. The repertoire was sequenced with immunoSEQ multiplex PCR; TCRdb's copy has only in-frame clones and lacks some. The sample lists around 700,000 clones; 75% to 90% were seen once. Sequenced: peripheral blood. The source of these receptors is a woman aged 18-29 years with acute or convalescent COVID-19.

The rearrangement links TRBV29-1 to TRBJ1-1; 10 bases align to TRBD1. The CDR3 totals 13 residues. Germline V gene sequence: CDR1 SQVTM, CDR2 ANQGSEA. Germline trimming cut 6 bases from V and 3 bases from J; bases unmatched to any gene: 4. CDR3 region: CSVRTGGDTEAFF. The DNA of the CDR3 is TGCAGCGTCCGGACAGGGGGGGACACTGAAGCTTTCTTT. Looking up the rest from reference TRBV29-1 and TRBJ1-1 gives the full variable domain: SAVISQKPSRDICQRGTSLTIQCQVDSQVTMMFWYRQQPGQSLTLIATANQGSEATYESGFVIDKFPISRPNLTFSTLTVSNMSPEDSSIYLCSVRTGGDTEAFFGQGTRLTVV.

The chain couples TRBV9 to TRBJ2-1, with a tentative D call TRBD2 (6 bases). The V and J ends lost 0 bases and 1 base respectively, with 11 bases between them. From germline, CDR1 is SGDLS and CDR2 YYNGEE. This CDR3 has 16 amino acids. The CDR3 DNA follows: TGTGCCAGCAGCGTAGACGAGGCGGGGTCCTACAATGAGCAGTTCTTC. This encodes CASSVDEAGSYNEQFF.

The chain carries TRBV7-2 and TRBJ1-1, with 7 bases fitting TRBD1. The germline gives CDR1 SGHTA, CDR2 FQGNSA. J lost 0 bases, V lost 1 base, and 8 bases had no gene match. The CDR3 is made up of 17 amino acids. This chain's CDR3 is CASSLGTRGVLNTEAFF. The CDR3 DNA reads TGTGCCAGCAGCTTAGGAACCAGGGGGGTCTTGAACACTGAAGCTTTCTTT.

The V and J genes are TRBV5-1 and TRBJ1-2; TRBD1 matches at 9 bases. This CDR3 has 16 amino acids. Unmatched junction bases numbered 15, after V lost 4 bases and J lost 8 bases. Germline CDR1 is SGHRS and CDR2 is YFSETQ. The CDR3 region has the DNA TGCGCCAGCAGCCTAGATCCGGGACAGGGAATATTGGGCTACACCTTC. Its protein is CASSLDPGQGILGYTF.

The chain is built from TRBV7-2 and TRBJ2-4; TRBD1 might be the D (6 bases). V lost 4 bases, J lost 0 bases, and 13 bases lay in between. The CDR3 totals 16 residues. Germline CDR1 is SGHTA and CDR2 is FQGNSA. The CDR3: CASSSRGTLAKNIQYF. The CDR3 DNA follows: TGTGCCAGCAGCTCCCGAGGGACACTAGCCAAAAACATTCAGTACTTC.

The rearrangement links TRBV5-1 to TRBJ1-1, with 10 bases fitting TRBD1. CDR1 is SGHRS, CDR2 YFSETQ, per germline. This CDR3 region has 15 residues. J was trimmed by 1 base and V by 4 bases; bases with no gene match: 4. The DNA for the CDR3 is TGCGCCAGCAGCAACCGGGACAGGGGGAACACTGAAGCTTTCTTT. It codes for CASSNRDRGNTEAFF.

CDR3 residues: CASSSRGNTEAFF. CDR3 bases: TGTGCCAGCAGCTCGCGGGGGAACACTGAAGCTTTCTTT. The genes are TRBV7-2 and TRBJ1-1; no clear D. V lost 4 bases to trimming and J lost 1 base, with 7 bases between them. From germline, CDR1 is SGHTA and CDR2 FQGNSA. There are 13 residues in the CDR3.

This chain uses TRBV7-9 with TRBJ1-4; D call uncertain. The ends were cut back, 5 bases at V and 4 bases at J, with 17 bases in the middle. Germline CDR1 reads SEHNR; CDR2 reads FQNEAQ (reference sequence). There are 16 residues in the CDR3. The CDR3 DNA follows: TGTGCCAGCAGCCCCCCCCCGGGAGCCTATAATGAAAAACTGTTTTTT. Its protein product is CASSPPPGAYNEKLFF. The complete variable domain, with remaining parts taken from reference TRBV7-9 and TRBJ1-4, reads DTGVSQNPRHKITKRGQNVTFRCDPISEHNRLYWYRQTLGQGPEFLTYFQNEAQLEKSRLLSDRFSAERPKGSFSTLEIQRTEQGDSAMYLCASSPPPGAYNEKLFFGSGTQLSVL.

The chain uses TRBV5-1 and TRBJ1-1; D ambiguous. Trimming pared 1 base from V and 5 bases from J, leaving 15 bases between. This CDR3 has 15 residues. Germline V gene sequence: CDR1 SGHRS, CDR2 YFSETQ. CDR3 sequence: CASSLSYSGRTEAFF. CDR3 sequence (DNA): TGCGCCAGCAGCTTGTCGTACAGTGGGAGGACTGAAGCTTTCTTT.

This clone appeared a few times. The J gene is TRBJ1-6, the V gene TRBV30, with 8 positions matching TRBD1. The CDR3 extends over 14 amino acids. Looked up from germline, CDR1 is GTSNPN and CDR2 is SVGIG (reference sequence). The trim removed 3 bases at V and 9 bases at J, leaving 7 bases unmatched. In DNA form, the CDR3 reads TGTGCCTGGAGGTTGGACAGGGACGGTTCACCCCTCCACTTT. This translates into CAWRLDRDGSPLHF.

This clone has just a few counts. J is TRBJ1-1 and V is TRBV15; D possibly corresponds to TRBD1 (5 bases). Germline CDR1 is LNHNV and CDR2 is YYDKDF (reference sequence). The V end lost 2 bases, the J end lost 3 bases, and 7 bases lay between the germline ends. CDR3 length: 13 residues. CDR3 nucleotide sequence: TGTGCCACCAGCAGACGGGGGTACACTGAAGCTTTCTTT. It codes for CATSRRGYTEAFF.

The DNA for the CDR3 is TGTGCCATCAGTGAGGTGGCAGATGAAGCTTTCTTT. Amino acid sequence: CAISEVADEAFF. The chain links TRBV10-3 to TRBJ1-1; D remains ambiguous. The germline V gene encodes CDR1 ENHRY and CDR2 SYGVKD. The CDR3 runs to 12 residues. Trimming took off 2 bases at V and 7 bases at J, with 8 bases between the two ends.

J is TRBJ1-1 and V is TRBV6-5, with D possibly TRBD1 on 6 matching bases. The CDR3 spans 15 residues. V was shortened by 6 bases and J by 0 bases, with 14 bases between the two germline ends. Germline V lookup: CDR1 MNHEY, CDR2 SVGAGI. This CDR3 is CASRTTGRMNTEAFF. CDR3 nucleotide sequence: TGTGCCAGCAGAACGACAGGTAGAATGAACACTGAAGCTTTCTTT.

Notes on this clone: Other DNA sequences in this sample translate to the same CDR3. The chain uses TRBV3-1 (or the pseudogene TRBV3-2) and TRBJ2-3; D possibly corresponds to TRBD2 (6 bases). CDR1 and CDR2 from the germline V gene are LGHDT and YNNKEL (reference sequence). The V gene lost 1 base and the J gene lost 1 base, with 6 bases spanning the gap. The CDR3 contains 14 residues. CDR3 sequence (DNA): TGTGCCAGCAGCCAAGGGGGGGGCACAGATACGCAGTATTTT. Protein sequence: CASSQGGGTDTQYF.

CDR3 region: CASSLAVAYSYGYTF. DNA for the CDR3: TGTGCCAGCAGCTTAGCGGTAGCTTACTCCTATGGCTACACCTTC. The chain has TRBV7-9 and TRBJ1-2; D gene unclear. Trimming shortened V by 0 bases and J by 4 bases, and 12 bases separated the two germline ends. CDR1 and CDR2 from the germline V gene are SEHNR and FQNEAQ (reference sequence). This CDR3 has 15 residues. The variable domain in full, completed from reference TRBV7-9 and TRBJ1-2, reads DTGVSQNPRHKITKRGQNVTFRCDPISEHNRLYWYRQTLGQGPEFLTYFQNEAQLEKSRLLSDRFSAERPKGSFSTLEIQRTEQGDSAMYLCASSLAVAYSYGYTFGSGTRLTVV.

The rearrangement joins TRBV5-5 to TRBJ1-4; TRBD1 agrees at 9 bases. Germline CDR1 and CDR2: SGHKS and YYEKEE (reference sequence). V shed 4 bases, J shed 6 bases, and the junction held 4 bases outside the gene matches. The CDR3 runs to 14 residues. The CDR3 is CASSAWTGDEKLFF. CDR3 bases: TGTGCCAGCAGCGCCTGGACAGGGGATGAAAAACTGTTTTTT.

The V and J genes are TRBV14 and TRBJ1-3; weak D call: TRBD1 (5 bases). Trimming left V 7 bases short and J 0 bases short, with 13 bases between. Germline values: CDR1 SGHDN, CDR2 FVKESK. The CDR3 is 15 residues long. The CDR3 region is CASNRGDSSGNTIYF. CDR3 coding DNA: TGTGCCAGCAATAGAGGGGACTCCTCTGGAAACACCATATATTTT.

The V gene is TRBV5-6, the J gene TRBJ1-2, with D possibly TRBD1 on 6 matching bases. Per germline, CDR1 SGHDT and CDR2 YYEEEE. V was clipped by 3 bases and J by 3 bases, with 12 bases between them. The CDR3 has 14 residues. In DNA, the CDR3 is TGTGCCAGCAGCTCGGGGGCGGGGGACTATGGCTACACCTTC. It yields the protein CASSSGAGDYGYTF.

The chain carries TRBV19 and TRBJ1-6; D possibly corresponds to TRBD1 (5 bases). V lost 3 bases and J lost 5, with 11 bases in between. Germline CDR1 reads LNHDA; CDR2 reads SQIVND (reference sequence). CDR3 length: 15 residues. This CDR3 reads CASSIGGGNNSPLHF. The CDR3 DNA reads as TGTGCCAGTAGTATCGGCGGGGGGAATAATTCACCCCTCCACTTT.

This chain links TRBV28 with TRBJ1-2; the D gene is possibly TRBD1 (6 bases). Germline loops: CDR1 MDHEN, CDR2 SYDVKM. V was clipped by 3 bases and J by 1 base, with 18 bases between them. The CDR3 consists of 17 residues. CDR3 amino acids: CASSFPGQGPRNYGYTF. CDR3 sequence (DNA): TGTGCCAGCAGTTTCCCCGGGCAGGGGCCACGTAACTATGGCTACACCTTC.

The V and J genes are TRBV30 and TRBJ1-2; D unclear. CDR3 length: 12 residues. Trimming took off 6 bases at V and 6 bases at J, with 14 bases between the two ends. The germline CDR1 and CDR2 sequences are GTSNPN and SVGIG (reference sequence). The DNA of the CDR3 is TGTGCCTGCCATGGCTCATCCAATGGCTACACCTTC. Protein sequence: CACHGSSNGYTF.

The V call is TRBV6-5, the J call TRBJ2-7; TRBD2 might be the D (7 bases). The germline V gene encodes CDR1 MNHEY and CDR2 SVGAGI. V was trimmed by 7 bases and J by 4 bases, leaving 17 bases between them. The CDR3 runs to 14 residues. The CDR3, as DNA: TGTGCCAGCACCCCCCCCGGGGGGCAGTACGAGCAGTACTTC. As protein: CASTPPGGQYEQYF.

The V call is TRBV5-1, the J call TRBJ1-1, with TRBD1 matching 7 bases. V was clipped by 5 bases and J by 1 base; unmatched bases: 11. There are 16 residues in the CDR3. Per the germline V gene, CDR1 is SGHRS and CDR2 is YFSETQ. The CDR3 spells CASRALTGLTNTEAFF. CDR3 coding DNA: TGCGCCAGCAGGGCATTGACAGGGCTTACGAACACTGAAGCTTTCTTT. The variable domain in full, with the rest retrieved from reference TRBV5-1 and TRBJ1-1, is KAGVTQTPRYLIKTRGQQVTLSCSPISGHRSVSWYQQTPGQGLQFLFEYFSETQRNKGNFPGRFSGRQFSNSRSEMNVSTLELGDSALYLCASRALTGLTNTEAFFGQGTRLTVV.